A single sample is the source of the 14 T cell receptor beta chains below, sequenced in a study of metastatic and nonmetastatic thyroid tumors. Thyroid surgery was preceded by no treatment in any patient. MiXCR re-clonotyped the PCR reads for TCRdb. The table has 5,000 or so clones, about 29% seen once; the top ten hold roughly a tenth. Sequenced input: adjacent normal tissue. The receptor set was obtained from a female donor with papillary thyroid cancer or a benign thyroid nodule (not recorded which). Some clones in this sample may be carry-over from other donors' samples.

The V and J genes are TRBV19 and TRBJ2-5; D is ambiguous. CDR1 and CDR2 (germline): LNHDA, SQIVND (reference sequence). CDR3 size: 12 residues. The V end was cut by 4 bases, the J end by 7 bases, with 10 bases between. The CDR3 DNA reads TGTGCCAGTAGTAGCCCGAAGGGGACCCAGTACTTC. This translates into CASSSPKGTQYF.

This clone showed up just a few times. The chain recombines TRBV27 with TRBJ2-3; D is unresolved. This CDR3 spans 17 amino acids. Germline loops: CDR1 MNHEY, CDR2 SMNVEV (reference sequence). With 0 bases removed from V and 1 base from J, the gap between germline ends came to 14 bases. CDR3 DNA sequence: TGTGCCAGCAGTTTATCGGGGATAGCTGTTGGCACAGATACGCAGTATTTT. Amino acids: CASSLSGIAVGTDTQYF.

Comments on this clone: Germline is not matched at one junction end, which may reflect a read error. This sequence joins TRBV6-9 and TRBJ2-5, with a possible D match to TRBD2 (6 bases). There are 14 residues in the CDR3. CDR1 MNHGY and CDR2 SVAAGI come from the germline V gene. The CDR3 is CASSFSTRRETQYF. DNA for the CDR3: TGTGCCAGCAGTTTTTCAACACGGAGGGAGACACAGTACTTC.

By share, this clone ranks as medium-sized. A much larger clone is a single base away; this may be a read error. Other DNA sequences from this sample encode an identical CDR3 as well. The chain is built from TRBV27 and TRBJ2-1; TRBD1 agrees at 7 bases. The germline gives CDR1 MNHEY, CDR2 SMNVEV (reference sequence). CDR3 length: 14 amino acids. V gave up 9 bases and J gave up 8 bases; unmatched junction bases: 13. CDR3 sequence reads: CASSRTGGNYEQFF. In nucleotides, the CDR3 is TGTGCCAGTAGTCGGACAGGTGGGAATTATGAGCAGTTCTTC.

V usage is TRBV19 and J usage is TRBJ1-1, with unresolved D. Trimming shortened V by 3 bases and J by 4 bases, and 3 bases separated the two germline ends. Germline V CDR1 and CDR2: LNHDA, SQIVND (reference sequence). CDR3 length: 11 residues. Here the CDR3 DNA reads TGTGCCAGTAGTATGGGCACTGAAGCTTTCTTT. It specifies CASSMGTEAFF.

This clone is deemed medium-sized. The chain uses TRBV2 and TRBJ2-3; TRBD2 matches at 8 bases. The J segment lost 4 bases and the V segment lost 6 bases, leaving 6 bases of the junction unmatched. Germline V gene lookup returns CDR1 SNHLY and CDR2 FYNNEI. The CDR3 has 14 residues. The CDR3 here is CASRGSGMSDTQYF. The CDR3 region has the DNA TGTGCCAGCAGAGGTAGCGGGATGTCAGATACGCAGTATTTT.

The chain is built from TRBV5-1 and TRBJ2-5, with TRBD1 identical over 7 bases. The CDR3 is 15 amino acids. Germline CDR1 and CDR2: SGHRS and YFSETQ. Trimming removed 2 bases from V and 5 bases from J; junction bases left unmatched: 9. Here the CDR3 reads CASSFEDRAPETQYF. DNA for the CDR3: TGCGCCAGCAGCTTTGAAGACAGGGCGCCTGAGACCCAGTACTTC. The full variable domain, in which reference TRBV5-1 and TRBJ2-5 provide the parts outside the CDR3, is KAGVTQTPRYLIKTRGQQVTLSCSPISGHRSVSWYQQTPGQGLQFLFEYFSETQRNKGNFPGRFSGRQFSNSRSEMNVSTLELGDSALYLCASSFEDRAPETQYFGPGTRLLVL.

This clone was seen more than once but under ten times. CDR3 DNA: TGTGCCAGCGGACTAGCGGGTAGCACAGATACGCAGTATTTT. This encodes CASGLAGSTDTQYF. The rearrangement joins TRBV19 to TRBJ2-3; 11 bases map to TRBD2. This CDR3 region has 14 residues. CDR1 and CDR2 (germline): LNHDA, SQIVND (reference sequence). V shed 9 bases and J 0 bases; nucleotides not matched to a gene: 2.

Comments on this clone: The junction and the germline gene differ at one end; a read error may be behind it. V usage is TRBV11-1 and J usage is TRBJ1-1; D is perhaps TRBD1 (5 bases). Germline CDR1 reads SGHAT; CDR2 reads FQDESV (reference sequence). The CDR3 length is 15 residues. In DNA, the CDR3 is TGTGCCAGCGGCTTAGCATGGGGGAGTGGAACTGAAGCTTTCTTT. Amino acid sequence: CASGLAWGSGTEAFF.

This chain connects TRBV6-4 to TRBJ2-7, with 9 nucleotides matching TRBD2. Germline CDR1 MRHNA, CDR2 SNTAGT. Germline trimming cut 7 bases from V and 0 bases from J; bases unmatched to any gene: 10. This CDR3 contains 16 residues. The CDR3 DNA is TGTGCCAGCATTCCCGGACTAGCGTCTCTCTCCTACGAGCAGTACTTC. Translated, it gives CASIPGLASLSYEQYF.

As regards this clone: A much larger clone sits a single nucleotide away, making a read error possible. Other DNA sequences in this sample translate to the same CDR3. The V and J genes are TRBV27 and TRBJ2-3, with D perhaps matching TRBD2 (5 bases). CDR1 is MNHEY, CDR2 SMNVEV, per germline (reference sequence). The CDR3 is 15 residues long. Trimming stripped 5 bases from V and 0 bases from J, with 12 bases between. The CDR3, as DNA: TGTGCCAGCAGTGGAGGAGGATCTAGCACAGATACGCAGTATTTT. It translates to CASSGGGSSTDTQYF.

As DNA, the CDR3 is TGTGCCAGCAGTTACAAAATGAATGAGCAGTTCTTC. Its translation: CASSYKMNEQFF. The J gene is TRBJ2-1, the V gene TRBV6-5; D is unclear. In germline, CDR1 is MNHEY, CDR2 SVGAGI. Trimming shortened V by 2 bases and J by 7 bases, and 6 bases separated the two germline ends. The CDR3 runs 12 residues.

This rearrangement joins TRBV4-1 to TRBJ2-2, with D possibly matching TRBD2 (6 bases). This CDR3 spans 15 amino acids. Trimming removed 4 bases from V and 5 bases from J, with 14 bases in between. Per the germline V gene, CDR1 is MGHRA and CDR2 is YSYEKL. CDR3 nucleotide sequence: TGCGCCAGCAGCCTACCTGAGGGGAGGACCGGGGAGCTGTTTTTT. Protein product: CASSLPEGRTGELFF.

This clone was counted many times. Here the CDR3 DNA reads TGCGCCAGCAGCACAGGGGGCCAAGAGACCCAGTACTTC. It encodes CASSTGGQETQYF. V and J are TRBV5-1 and TRBJ2-5, with 8 bases fitting TRBD1. The CDR3 consists of 13 residues. The V gene end was trimmed by 4 bases and the J gene end by 1 base; junction bases not matched to a gene: 0. In germline, CDR1 is SGHRS, CDR2 YFSETQ.